A selection of T cell receptor beta chains follows, all from one sample in a study of T-cell reconstitution after alpha-beta-depleted transplantation in children. TCRdb processed the PCR reads anew with MiXCR; each CDR3 protein has one entry. The data show 200,000 to 250,000 distinct CDR3 sequences, about a tenth seen once. Specimen: PBMCs, collected before TCRalphabeta/CD19-depleted stem cell transplant. These receptors all stem from a child younger than two with acute myeloid leukemia, due to receive a stem cell transplant. Both conserved end residues are part of each CDR3. The D gene is left open where the match is weak. For some rows the clone size is stated as once, few or many, or as a class when expanded; others skip it.

>many|TRBV5-1|TRBJ2-1|TRBD2
TGCGCCAGCAGCTTGCTACTAGCGGGATCGAACAATGAGCAGTTCTTC
CASSLLLAGSNNEQFF
>many|TRBV28|TRBJ1-1|.
TGTGCCAGCAGTTTACTTACGAATATGCATGAAGCTTTCTTT
CASSLLTNMHEAFF
>many|TRBV10-3|TRBJ2-3|.
TGTGCCATCAGTGAGTCGATGGCGGTGGCAGATACGCAGTATTTT
CAISESMAVADTQYF
>.|TRBV10-2|TRBJ1-3|.
TGCGCCAGCAGTGAGTTCAGCTCCTCTGGACACAGCATATATTTT
CASSEFSSSGHSIYF
>many|TRBV25-1|TRBJ2-5|TRBD1
TGTGCCAGCAAACAGGGGGCTAGCGAAGAGACCCAGTACTTC
CASKQGASEETQYF
>.|TRBV3-1|TRBJ2-2|TRBD2
TGTGCCAGCAGCCCGTGGGGAGCGGGAGGCACCGGGGAGCTGTTTTTT
CASSPWGAGGTGELFF
>.|TRBV7-6|TRBJ1-5|TRBD1
TGTGCCAGCAGCCCCGGACAGGGGGCCAGCAATCAGCCCCAGCATTTT
CASSPGQGASNQPQHF
>many|TRBV5-1|TRBJ2-1|.
TGCGCCAGCAGCGCCGCCGCATACAATGAGCAGTTCTTC
CASSAAAYNEQFF
>many|TRBV12-3/TRBV12-4|TRBJ1-6|.
TGTGCCAGCAGTCGGGACGGTTCGTATTCACCCCTCCACTTT
CASSRDGSYSPLHF
>few|TRBV3-1|TRBJ2-7|TRBD1
TGTGCCAGCAGCCAGATTGCACCGGGACAGGGAAGTTGGGAGCAGTACTTC
CASSQIAPGQGSWEQYF
>many|TRBV24-1|TRBJ1-3|.
TGTGCCACCAGTGATTTGTTGCCACTAGTTTTCACCATATATTTT
CATSDLLPLVFTIYF
>many|TRBV20-1|TRBJ2-7|.
TGCAGTGCCAAGCGACTGGGGCCGAGCTACGAGCAGTACTTC
CSAKRLGPSYEQYF
>many|TRBV7-9|TRBJ2-3|.
TGTGCCAGCAGCTTAGATCCGGGGTTCCCTGGCACAGATACGCAGTATTTT
CASSLDPGFPGTDTQYF
>many|TRBV4-2|TRBJ1-4|.
TGTGCCAGCAGCCGGACGAGAACTAATGAAAAACTGTTTTTT
CASSRTRTNEKLFF
>many|TRBV12-3/TRBV12-4|TRBJ2-7|.
TGTGCCAGCACCAGGGACACCAGTCCCTACGAGCAGTACTTC
CASTRDTSPYEQYF
>many|TRBV10-3|TRBJ2-1|TRBD2
TGTGCCATCAGCGAAACGGGACTAGCGGGAGACCATGAGCAGTTCTTC
CAISETGLAGDHEQFF
>few|TRBV2|TRBJ2-1|TRBD1
TGTGCCAGCAGAGGACAGGGGGCGTGGAATGAGCAGTTCTTC
CASRGQGAWNEQFF
>many|TRBV20-1|TRBJ2-3|.
TGCAGTGCTAGTAGGGCAGGGACTCTGAGCACAGATACGCAGTATTTT
CSASRAGTLSTDTQYF
>few|TRBV20-1|TRBJ1-1|.
TGCAGTGCTAGAGATACTGACCCGGGGGGCACTGAAGCTTTCTTT
CSARDTDPGGTEAFF
>many|TRBV5-6|TRBJ1-4|TRBD1
TGTGCCAGCAGCTTTTTGGGACAGGGTGACGAAAAACTGTTTTTT
CASSFLGQGDEKLFF
>many|TRBV11-2|TRBJ2-7|.
TGTGCCAGCAGCTATCCAGGACAGCACGAGCAGTACTTC
CASSYPGQHEQYF
>many|TRBV10-3|TRBJ2-3|.
TGTGCCATCAAGGTTAGCGCCCGCACAGATACGCAGTATTTT
CAIKVSARTDTQYF
>many|TRBV5-1|TRBJ2-3|.
TGCGCCAGCACCCCATCTAGCGTTAGCACAGATACGCAGTATTTT
CASTPSSVSTDTQYF
>few|TRBV7-9|TRBJ2-7|TRBD2
TGTGCCAGCTGGACCGGGCGGGAGGAATACGAGCAGTACTTC
CASWTGREEYEQYF
>.|TRBV29-1|TRBJ2-5|.
TGCAGCGTTGAGGGGGAACAAGAGACCCAGTACTTC
CSVEGEQETQYF
>many|TRBV11-2|TRBJ2-1|.
TGTGCCAGCAGCTGGGGGGTAGTCTCCAATGAGCAGTTCTTC
CASSWGVVSNEQFF
>many|TRBV12-3/TRBV12-4|TRBJ1-5|.
TGTGCCAGCAGTTTATCGGCAGGGTTTCAGCCCCAGCATTTT
CASSLSAGFQPQHF
>many|TRBV24-1|TRBJ2-2|TRBD1
TGTGCCACCAGTGATCCTAGGACAGGCTCGAACACCGGGGAGCTGTTTTTT
CATSDPRTGSNTGELFF
>many|TRBV19|TRBJ2-7|TRBD1
TGTGCCAGTAGTATGGGGGACAGGGACGACGAGCAGTACTTC
CASSMGDRDDEQYF
>many|TRBV7-3|TRBJ2-3|.
TGTGCCAGCAGCGACAGCGACACAGATACGCAGTATTTT
CASSDSDTDTQYF
>many|TRBV12-3/TRBV12-4|TRBJ2-2|TRBD2
TGTGCCAGCAGTTCTGTATACTCTAGCGGTACGAACACCGGGGAGCTGTTTTTT
CASSSVYSSGTNTGELFF
>many|TRBV3-1|TRBJ2-4|TRBD1
TGTGCCAGCAGCCAATCGGGGACAGGGGGCAAAAACATTCAGTACTTC
CASSQSGTGGKNIQYF